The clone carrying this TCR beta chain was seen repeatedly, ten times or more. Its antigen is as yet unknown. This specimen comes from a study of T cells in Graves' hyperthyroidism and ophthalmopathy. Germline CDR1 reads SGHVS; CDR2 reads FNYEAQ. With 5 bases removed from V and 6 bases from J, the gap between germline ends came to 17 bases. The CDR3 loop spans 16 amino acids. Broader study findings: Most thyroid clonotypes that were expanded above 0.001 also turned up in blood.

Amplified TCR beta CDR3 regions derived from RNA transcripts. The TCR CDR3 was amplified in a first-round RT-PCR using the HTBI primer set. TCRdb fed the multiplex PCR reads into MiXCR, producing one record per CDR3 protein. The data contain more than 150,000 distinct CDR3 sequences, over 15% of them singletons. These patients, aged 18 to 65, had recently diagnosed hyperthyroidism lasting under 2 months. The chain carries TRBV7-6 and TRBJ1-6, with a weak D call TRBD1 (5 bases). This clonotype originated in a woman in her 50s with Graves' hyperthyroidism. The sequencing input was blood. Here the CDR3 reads CASSGRSLGVNSPLHF. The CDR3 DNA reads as TGTGCCAGCAGCGGACGGTCGTTAGGGGTTAATTCACCCCTCCACTTT.